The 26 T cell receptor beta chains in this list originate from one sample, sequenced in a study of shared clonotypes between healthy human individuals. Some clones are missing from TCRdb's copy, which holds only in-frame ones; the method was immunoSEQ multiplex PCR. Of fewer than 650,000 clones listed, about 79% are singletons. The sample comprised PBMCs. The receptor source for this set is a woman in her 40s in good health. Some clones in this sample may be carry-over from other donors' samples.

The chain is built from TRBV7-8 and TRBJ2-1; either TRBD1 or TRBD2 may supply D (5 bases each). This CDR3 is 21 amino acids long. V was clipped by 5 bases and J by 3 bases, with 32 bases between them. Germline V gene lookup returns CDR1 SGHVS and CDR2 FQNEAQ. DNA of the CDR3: TGTGCCAGCAGCCCAGAGCAGCGTGCGGCGAGAGGGGTGGTAGGCTACAATGAGCAGTTCTTC. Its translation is CASSPEQRAARGVVGYNEQFF.

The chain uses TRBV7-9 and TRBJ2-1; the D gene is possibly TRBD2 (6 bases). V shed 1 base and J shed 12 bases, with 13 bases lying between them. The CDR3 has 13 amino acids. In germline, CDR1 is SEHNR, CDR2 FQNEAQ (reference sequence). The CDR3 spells CASSLDASEGQFF. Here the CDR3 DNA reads TGTGCCAGCAGCTTAGACGCCTCGGAGGGGCAGTTCTTC. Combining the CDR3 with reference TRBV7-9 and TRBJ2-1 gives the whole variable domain DTGVSQNPRHKITKRGQNVTFRCDPISEHNRLYWYRQTLGQGPEFLTYFQNEAQLEKSRLLSDRFSAERPKGSFSTLEIQRTEQGDSAMYLCASSLDASEGQFFGPGTRLTVL.

CDR3 residues: CATSRDTGRETQYF. The CDR3 coding sequence is TGTGCCACCAGCAGAGATACGGGAAGAGAGACCCAGTACTTC. The rearrangement uses TRBV15 and TRBJ2-5, with D maybe TRBD2 (5 bases). V was cut by 0 bases and J by 4 bases, with 9 bases left in between. CDR1 LNHNV and CDR2 YYDKDF come from the germline V gene (reference sequence). The CDR3 contains 14 residues. Complete variable domain (other parts from reference TRBV15 and TRBJ2-5): DAMVIQNPRYQVTQFGKPVTLSCSQTLNHNVMYWYQQKSSQAPKLLFHYYDKDFNNEADTPDNFQSRRPNTSFCFLDIRSPGLGDTAMYLCATSRDTGRETQYFGPGTRLLVL.

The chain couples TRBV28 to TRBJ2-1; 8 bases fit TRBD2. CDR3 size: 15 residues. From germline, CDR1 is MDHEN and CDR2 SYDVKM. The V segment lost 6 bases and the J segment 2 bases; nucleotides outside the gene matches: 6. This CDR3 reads CASSDPGLAYNEQFF. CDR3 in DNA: TGTGCCAGCAGCGATCCGGGACTAGCCTACAATGAGCAGTTCTTC.

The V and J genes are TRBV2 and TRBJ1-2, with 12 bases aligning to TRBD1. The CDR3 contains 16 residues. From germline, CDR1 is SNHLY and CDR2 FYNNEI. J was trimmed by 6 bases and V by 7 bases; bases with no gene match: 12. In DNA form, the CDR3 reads TGTGCCAGCATAACTGGGACGGGACAGGGGGCGAATGGCTACACCTTC. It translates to CASITGTGQGANGYTF.

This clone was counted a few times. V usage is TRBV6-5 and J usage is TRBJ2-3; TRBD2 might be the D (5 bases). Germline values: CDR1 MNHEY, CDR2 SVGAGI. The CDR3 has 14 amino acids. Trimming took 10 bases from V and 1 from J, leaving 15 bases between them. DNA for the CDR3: TGTGCCACCATAGCCTCCGGGGGCACAGATACGCAGTATTTT. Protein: CATIASGGTDTQYF.

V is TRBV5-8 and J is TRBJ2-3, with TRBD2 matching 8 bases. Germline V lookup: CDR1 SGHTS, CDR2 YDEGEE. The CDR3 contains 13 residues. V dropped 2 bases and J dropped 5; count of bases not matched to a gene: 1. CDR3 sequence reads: CASSFLAGDTQYF. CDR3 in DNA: TGTGCCAGCAGCTTCCTAGCGGGAGATACGCAGTATTTT.

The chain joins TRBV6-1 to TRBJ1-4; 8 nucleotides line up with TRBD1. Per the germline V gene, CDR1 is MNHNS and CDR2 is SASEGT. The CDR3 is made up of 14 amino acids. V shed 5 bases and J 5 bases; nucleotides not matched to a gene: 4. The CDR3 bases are TGTGCCAGCAGTCCGGACAGGGACAATGAAAAACTGTTTTTT. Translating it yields CASSPDRDNEKLFF.

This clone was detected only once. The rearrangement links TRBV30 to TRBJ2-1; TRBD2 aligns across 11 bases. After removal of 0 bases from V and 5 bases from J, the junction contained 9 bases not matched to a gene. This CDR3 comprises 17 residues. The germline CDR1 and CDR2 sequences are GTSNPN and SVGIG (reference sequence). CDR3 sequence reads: CAWSVPGTSGPHNEQFF. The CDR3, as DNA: TGTGCCTGGAGTGTACCCGGGACTAGCGGACCACACAATGAGCAGTTCTTC.

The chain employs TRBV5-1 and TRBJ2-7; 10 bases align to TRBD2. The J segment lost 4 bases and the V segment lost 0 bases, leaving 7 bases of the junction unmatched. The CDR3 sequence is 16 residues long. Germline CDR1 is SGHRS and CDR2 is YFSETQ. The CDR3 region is CASSLAAASGRYEQYF. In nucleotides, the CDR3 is TGCGCCAGCAGCTTGGCAGCGGCTAGCGGGAGATACGAGCAGTACTTC.

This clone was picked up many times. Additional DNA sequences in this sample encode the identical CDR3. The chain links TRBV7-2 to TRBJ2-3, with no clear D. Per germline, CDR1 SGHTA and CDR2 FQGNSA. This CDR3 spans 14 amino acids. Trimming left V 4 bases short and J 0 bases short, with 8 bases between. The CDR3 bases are TGTGCCAGCAGCTCACTTGCTAGCACAGATACGCAGTATTTT. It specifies CASSSLASTDTQYF.

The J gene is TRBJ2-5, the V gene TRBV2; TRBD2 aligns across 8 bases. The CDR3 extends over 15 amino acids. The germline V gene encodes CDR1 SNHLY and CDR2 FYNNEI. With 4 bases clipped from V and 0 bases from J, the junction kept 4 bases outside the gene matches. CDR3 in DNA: TGTGCCAGCAGTGTTTCGGGGGGGTACCAAGAGACCCAGTACTTC. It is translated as CASSVSGGYQETQYF. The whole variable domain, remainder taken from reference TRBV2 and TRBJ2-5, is EPEVTQTPSHQVTQMGQEVILRCVPISNHLYFYWYRQILGQKVEFLVSFYNNEISEKSEIFDDQFSVERPDGSNFTLKIRSTKLEDSAMYFCASSVSGGYQETQYFGPGTRLLVL.

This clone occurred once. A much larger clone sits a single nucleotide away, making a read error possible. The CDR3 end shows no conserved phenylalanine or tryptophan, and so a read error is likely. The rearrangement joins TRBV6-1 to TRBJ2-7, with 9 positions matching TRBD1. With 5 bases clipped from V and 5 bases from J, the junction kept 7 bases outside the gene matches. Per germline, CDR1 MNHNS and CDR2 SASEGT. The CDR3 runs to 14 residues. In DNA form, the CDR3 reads TGTGCCAGCAGTCTACAGGGGGCGCTCAACGAGCAGTACCTC. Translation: CASSLQGALNEQYL.

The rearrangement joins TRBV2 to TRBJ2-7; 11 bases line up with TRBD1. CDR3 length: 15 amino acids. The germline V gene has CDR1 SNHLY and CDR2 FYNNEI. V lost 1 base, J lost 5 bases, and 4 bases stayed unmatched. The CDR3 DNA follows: TGTGCCAGCAGTGAAGGAGGGACAGGGGGACACGAGCAGTACTTC. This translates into CASSEGGTGGHEQYF.

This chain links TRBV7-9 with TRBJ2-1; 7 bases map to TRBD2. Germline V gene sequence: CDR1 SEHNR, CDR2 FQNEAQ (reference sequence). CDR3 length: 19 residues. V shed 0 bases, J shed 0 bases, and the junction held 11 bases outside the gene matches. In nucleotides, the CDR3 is TGTGCCAGCAGCTTAGCGGGAGGGCAAAGGACGGGCTCCTACAATGAGCAGTTCTTC. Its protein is CASSLAGGQRTGSYNEQFF.

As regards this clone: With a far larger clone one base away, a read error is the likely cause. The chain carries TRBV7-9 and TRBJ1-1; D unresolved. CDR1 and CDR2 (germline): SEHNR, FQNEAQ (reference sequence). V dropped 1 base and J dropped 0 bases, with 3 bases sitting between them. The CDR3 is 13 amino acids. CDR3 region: CASSLEMNTEAFF. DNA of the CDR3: TGTGCCAGCAGCTTAGAGATGAACACTGAAGCTTTCTTT. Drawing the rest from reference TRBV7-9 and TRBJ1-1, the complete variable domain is DTGVSQNPRHKITKRGQNVTFRCDPISEHNRLYWYRQTLGQGPEFLTYFQNEAQLEKSRLLSDRFSAERPKGSFSTLEIQRTEQGDSAMYLCASSLEMNTEAFFGQGTRLTVV.

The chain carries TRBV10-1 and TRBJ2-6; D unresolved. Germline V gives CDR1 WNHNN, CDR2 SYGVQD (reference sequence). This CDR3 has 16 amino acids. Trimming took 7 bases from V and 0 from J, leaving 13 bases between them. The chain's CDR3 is CASTRPQSSGANVLTF. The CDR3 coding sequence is TGCGCCAGCACTAGGCCTCAAAGCTCTGGGGCCAACGTCCTGACTTTC.

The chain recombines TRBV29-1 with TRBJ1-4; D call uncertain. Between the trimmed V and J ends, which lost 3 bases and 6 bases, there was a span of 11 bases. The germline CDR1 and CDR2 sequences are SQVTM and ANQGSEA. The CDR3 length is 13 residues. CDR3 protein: CSVEGSGDEKLFF. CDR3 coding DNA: TGCAGCGTTGAGGGCAGCGGTGATGAAAAACTGTTTTTT.

In nucleotides, the CDR3 is TGTGCCAGCAGGCCCCGTTGGGGGGGCTACGAGCAGTACTTC. Translating gives CASRPRWGGYEQYF. The chain combines TRBV2 with TRBJ2-7; TRBD2 agrees at 7 bases. The germline gives CDR1 SNHLY, CDR2 FYNNEI. V dropped 6 bases and J dropped 3; count of bases not matched to a gene: 8. The CDR3 is 14 amino acids.

The CDR3 protein is CAISDPTDRPTEAFF. CDR3 nucleotide sequence: TGTGCCATCAGTGACCCAACCGACAGGCCCACTGAAGCTTTCTTT. V is TRBV10-3 and J is TRBJ1-1; tentative D call: TRBD1 (6 bases). The CDR3 is made up of 15 amino acids. CDR1 is ENHRY, CDR2 SYGVKD, per germline. Trimming pared 3 bases from V and 4 bases from J, leaving 15 bases between.

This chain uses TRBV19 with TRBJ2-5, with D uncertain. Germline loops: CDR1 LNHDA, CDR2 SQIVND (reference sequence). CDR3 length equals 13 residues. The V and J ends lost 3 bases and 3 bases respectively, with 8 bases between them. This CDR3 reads CASSISGEETQYF. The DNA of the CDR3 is TGTGCCAGTAGTATCTCTGGGGAAGAGACCCAGTACTTC.

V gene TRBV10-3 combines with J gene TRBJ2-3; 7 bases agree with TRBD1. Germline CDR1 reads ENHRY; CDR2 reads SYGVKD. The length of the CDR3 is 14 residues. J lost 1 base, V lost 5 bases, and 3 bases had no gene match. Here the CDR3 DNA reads TGTGCCATCAGTCAGGGGGTTCGCACAGATACGCAGTATTTT. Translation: CAISQGVRTDTQYF.

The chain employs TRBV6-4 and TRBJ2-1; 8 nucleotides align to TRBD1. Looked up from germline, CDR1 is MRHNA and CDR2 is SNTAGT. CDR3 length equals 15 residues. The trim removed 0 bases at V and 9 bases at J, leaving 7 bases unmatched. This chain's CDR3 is CASSDSEQGVSEQFF. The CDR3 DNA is TGTGCCAGCAGTGACTCCGAACAGGGGGTGAGTGAGCAGTTCTTC.

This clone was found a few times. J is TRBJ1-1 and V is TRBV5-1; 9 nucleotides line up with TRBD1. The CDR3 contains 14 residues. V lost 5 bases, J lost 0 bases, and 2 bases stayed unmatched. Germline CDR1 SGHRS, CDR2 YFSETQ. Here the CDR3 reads CASRYRGLNTEAFF. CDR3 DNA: TGCGCCAGCAGATACAGGGGGCTGAACACTGAAGCTTTCTTT. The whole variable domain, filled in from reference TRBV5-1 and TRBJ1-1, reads KAGVTQTPRYLIKTRGQQVTLSCSPISGHRSVSWYQQTPGQGLQFLFEYFSETQRNKGNFPGRFSGRQFSNSRSEMNVSTLELGDSALYLCASRYRGLNTEAFFGQGTRLTVV.

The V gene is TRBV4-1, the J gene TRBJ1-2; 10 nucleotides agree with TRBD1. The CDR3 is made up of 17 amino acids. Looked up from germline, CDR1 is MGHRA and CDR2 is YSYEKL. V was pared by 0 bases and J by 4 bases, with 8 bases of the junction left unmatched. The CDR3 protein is CASSQDTGTGVGYGYTF. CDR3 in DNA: TGCGCCAGCAGCCAAGATACGGGGACAGGGGTAGGCTATGGCTACACCTTC.

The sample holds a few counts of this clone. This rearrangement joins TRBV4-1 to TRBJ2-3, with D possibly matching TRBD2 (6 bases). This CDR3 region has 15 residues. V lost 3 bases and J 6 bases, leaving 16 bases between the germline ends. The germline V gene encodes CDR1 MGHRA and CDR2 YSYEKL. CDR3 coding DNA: TGCGCCAGCAGCCAGGGAGGTACCACAAAGGATACGCAGTATTTT. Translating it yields CASSQGGTTKDTQYF.